Each of the 17 T cell receptor beta chains below was sequenced from the same sample in a study of blood T cell repertoires in COVID-19. Produced via immunoSEQ multiplex PCR; TCRdb's table is partial and in-frame only. In the table there are 95,000 to 110,000 clones, approximately 88% of which are singletons. Sequencing used peripheral blood. The receptor set was obtained from a man in his sixties with acute or convalescent COVID-19.

The V and J genes are TRBV4-2 and TRBJ1-5; 8 bases align to TRBD1. Trimming cost V 3 bases and J 2 bases; bases outside gene matches: 9. CDR1 is LGHNA, CDR2 YNFKEQ, per germline. The CDR3 consists of 17 residues. DNA for the CDR3: TGTGCCAGCAGCCATACCAGGGGGCGGGTGGGCAATCAGCCCCAGCATTTT. Amino acid sequence: CASSHTRGRVGNQPQHF.

The chain recombines TRBV19 with TRBJ1-5, with 7 bases lining up with TRBD1. V lost 5 bases and J lost 0; bases outside the gene matches: 4. Germline V gene sequence: CDR1 LNHDA, CDR2 SQIVND (reference sequence). The CDR3 has 15 amino acids. CDR3 in DNA: TGTGCCAGTAGTCACGGGACAGTTAGCAATCAGCCCCAGCATTTT. The encoded protein is CASSHGTVSNQPQHF.

This chain joins TRBV15 and TRBJ1-5; no firm D call. The CDR3 extends over 13 amino acids. V gave up 1 base and J gave up 7 bases, with 8 bases separating them. CDR1 is LNHNV, CDR2 YYDKDF, per germline (reference sequence). The CDR3 DNA sequence: TGTGCCACCAGCAGAGGGGAGGGACAGCCCCAGCATTTT. It is translated as CATSRGEGQPQHF. Full variable domain (rest looked up from reference TRBV15 and TRBJ1-5): DAMVIQNPRYQVTQFGKPVTLSCSQTLNHNVMYWYQQKSSQAPKLLFHYYDKDFNNEADTPDNFQSRRPNTSFCFLDIRSPGLGDTAMYLCATSRGEGQPQHFGDGTRLSIL.

This rearrangement joins TRBV6-1 to TRBJ2-1; 12 nucleotides match TRBD2. Trimming at V came to 2 bases and at J to 0 bases, leaving 8 bases not matched to a gene. The CDR3 sequence is 19 residues long. Germline loops: CDR1 MNHNS, CDR2 SASEGT. CDR3 nucleotide sequence: TGTGCCAGCAGTGAAAGGGTGACTAGCGGGAGTAGCTCCTACAATGAGCAGTTCTTC. Protein sequence: CASSERVTSGSSSYNEQFF.

V is TRBV6-4 and J is TRBJ2-2, with 7 bases aligning to TRBD1. Germline assignment: CDR1 MRHNA and CDR2 SNTAGT. After removal of 0 bases from V and 0 bases from J, the junction contained 7 bases not matched to a gene. CDR3 length: 18 residues. CDR3 protein: CASSDSYRGPPNTGELFF. In nucleotides, the CDR3 is TGTGCCAGCAGTGACTCCTACAGGGGCCCCCCGAACACCGGGGAGCTGTTTTTT.

DNA of the CDR3: TGTGCCAGCAGTGAAACTAGCGGGAGAGGTCTTTATAGCACAGATACGCAGTATTTT. It yields the protein CASSETSGRGLYSTDTQYF. This rearrangement joins TRBV6-1 to TRBJ2-3; 11 bases are shared with TRBD2. The CDR3 extends over 19 amino acids. Germline loops: CDR1 MNHNS, CDR2 SASEGT. After removal of 2 bases from V and 0 bases from J, the junction contained 10 bases not matched to a gene.

This clone was seen a single time. V gene TRBV14 combines with J gene TRBJ1-1; tentatively, D is TRBD1 (5 bases). In germline, CDR1 is SGHDN, CDR2 FVKESK. Trimming pared 0 bases from V and 5 bases from J, leaving 16 bases between. This CDR3 region has 16 residues. The CDR3: CASSQEFPAAGTEAFF. CDR3 bases: TGTGCCAGCAGCCAAGAGTTTCCGGCTGCAGGGACTGAAGCTTTCTTT. The whole variable domain, filled in from reference TRBV14 and TRBJ1-1, reads EAGVTQFPSHSVIEKGQTVTLRCDPISGHDNLYWYRRVMGKEIKFLLHFVKESKQDESGMPNNRFLAERTGGTYSTLKVQPAELEDSGVYFCASSQEFPAAGTEAFFGQGTRLTVV.

The chain links TRBV25-1 to TRBJ2-2; 13 bases agree with TRBD2. The CDR3 runs 16 residues. The V segment lost 2 bases and the J segment 7 bases; nucleotides outside the gene matches: 4. CDR1 is MGHDK, CDR2 SYGVNS, per germline. The DNA for the CDR3 is TGTGCCAGCAGTGAAGGCACTAGCGGGAGGGTCGGGGAGCTGTTTTTT. Protein sequence: CASSEGTSGRVGELFF. The whole variable domain, remainder taken from reference TRBV25-1 and TRBJ2-2, is EADIYQTPRYLVIGTGKKITLECSQTMGHDKMYWYQQDPGMELHLIHYSYGVNSTEKGDLSSESTVSRIRTEHFPLTLESARPSHTSQYLCASSEGTSGRVGELFFGEGSRLTVL.

V gene TRBV4-3 combines with J gene TRBJ1-1; D not certain. V was clipped by 1 base and J by 4 bases, with 19 bases between them. Germline CDR1 LGHNA, CDR2 YSLEER. CDR3 length: 17 amino acids. The CDR3 protein is CASSQGYLQDWATEAFF. CDR3 sequence (DNA): TGCGCCAGCAGCCAAGGTTACTTGCAGGATTGGGCCACTGAAGCTTTCTTT.

This rearrangement joins TRBV28 to TRBJ2-7, with 7 bases fitting TRBD2. V was clipped by 7 bases and J by 0 bases; unmatched bases: 9. Germline V CDR1 and CDR2: MDHEN, SYDVKM. The CDR3 contains 15 residues. Here the CDR3 reads CASTDGRPVSYEQYF. The DNA of the CDR3 is TGTGCCAGCACGGACGGGAGGCCTGTCTCCTACGAGCAGTACTTC.

V gene TRBV24-1 combines with J gene TRBJ1-3; the match to TRBD1 covers 7 bases. CDR3 size: 13 residues. V dropped 7 bases and J dropped 4; count of bases not matched to a gene: 3. CDR1 KGHDR and CDR2 SFDVKD come from the germline V gene. The CDR3 is CATSLTGGNTIYF. CDR3 coding DNA: TGTGCCACCAGCCTGACAGGGGGAAACACCATATATTTT.

CDR3 loop: CASSIDRGGTEAFF. For the CDR3, the DNA is TGTGCCAGCAGTATAGACAGGGGCGGCACTGAAGCTTTCTTT. V and J are TRBV27 and TRBJ1-1, with 8 bases that match TRBD1. The germline gives CDR1 MNHEY, CDR2 SMNVEV (reference sequence). V gave up 5 bases and J gave up 4 bases; unmatched junction bases: 6. This CDR3 is built from 14 residues.

The chain carries TRBV6-1 and TRBJ1-5; D call uncertain. Germline V gene lookup returns CDR1 MNHNS and CDR2 SASEGT. This CDR3 spans 13 amino acids. The V gene lost 1 base and the J gene lost 3 bases, with 4 bases spanning the gap. The CDR3 region is CASSEVNNQPQHF. For the CDR3, the DNA is TGTGCCAGCAGTGAAGTTAACAATCAGCCCCAGCATTTT.

Only a few counts were recorded for this clone. The CDR3 sequence: CASSTRQGGYTF. In DNA form, the CDR3 reads TGTGCCAGCAGCACTAGACAGGGTGGCTACACCTTC. J is TRBJ1-2 and V is TRBV7-9, with TRBD1 matching 7 bases. The V gene's germline CDR1 is SEHNR and CDR2 FQNEAQ (reference sequence). The V and J ends lost 5 bases and 7 bases, in that order; junction bases with no gene match: 4. The CDR3 has 12 amino acids.

V usage is TRBV6-5 and J usage is TRBJ2-7; D perhaps matches TRBD1 (5 bases). This CDR3 has 12 residues. V was pared by 6 bases and J by 5 bases, with 11 bases between. Germline values: CDR1 MNHEY, CDR2 SVGAGI. DNA of the CDR3: TGTGCCAGCAGCCTTAAAGGGGACGAGCAGTACTTC. Translation gives CASSLKGDEQYF.

This CDR3 is CASSGGRRNEQFF. CDR3 nucleotide sequence: TGCGCCTCTAGCGGGGGGAGGAGAAATGAGCAGTTCTTC. This chain uses TRBV5-1 with TRBJ2-1, with 11 positions matching TRBD2. The CDR3 extends over 13 amino acids. Germline V gene lookup returns CDR1 SGHRS and CDR2 YFSETQ. V gave up 10 bases and J gave up 7 bases; unmatched junction bases: 7.

The chain joins TRBV6-5 to TRBJ2-5, with D tentatively TRBD2 (6 bases). Trimming removed 0 bases at V and 5 bases at J, with 10 bases between. Germline V gene lookup returns CDR1 MNHEY and CDR2 SVGAGI. CDR3 size: 14 residues. CDR3 nucleotide sequence: TGTGCCAGCAGTTACTCGAGCGGGCGGGAGACCCAGTACTTC. It codes for CASSYSSGRETQYF.